The next 5 T cell receptor beta chains were all read from a single sample in a study of identical twins. TCRdb called the 5' RACE reads again in MiXCR, with one record for every CDR3 protein. The sample has some 710,000 distinct CDR3 sequences, around 6% seen once; the top ten hold 1.5% to 2%. Sequencing was performed on naive T cells sorted from blood. These receptors originate from a man aged 18-30 years in good health.

In this sample, this clonotype turned up a few times. The chain has TRBV7-2 and TRBJ2-1; 8 bases fit TRBD2. The junction had 8 bases not matched to a gene; V was cut back by 5 bases and J by 5 bases. Germline V CDR1 and CDR2: SGHTA, FQGNSA. CDR3 length: 15 amino acids. CDR3 region: CASSLIAGTHNEQFF. CDR3 nucleotides: TGTGCCAGCAGCCTAATAGCGGGAACCCACAATGAGCAGTTCTTC.

This clonotype came up many times. The DNA of the CDR3 is TGTGCCAGCAGTTTAGGACTGATCACCTACGAGCAGTACTTC. Amino acid sequence: CASSLGLITYEQYF. The rearrangement uses TRBV12-3 or TRBV12-4 and TRBJ2-7; no clear D. The CDR3 has 14 amino acids. The ends were cut back, 1 base at V and 2 bases at J, with 9 bases in the middle.

The chain recombines TRBV5-1 with TRBJ2-5, with TRBD2 identical over 7 bases. The CDR3 runs to 14 residues. Trimming took 4 bases from V and 2 from J; bases not matched to a gene: 5. Germline V gives CDR1 SGHRS, CDR2 YFSETQ. The CDR3 nucleotides read TGCGCCAGCAGCCCTAGCGGACCTCAAGAGACCCAGTACTTC. Translation gives CASSPSGPQETQYF.

This clonotype was counted a few times. With a much larger clone just one base away, this may be a read error. The chain employs TRBV6-4 and TRBJ2-6; D is uncertain. CDR1 is MRHNA, CDR2 SNTAGT, per germline. V lost 2 bases to trimming and J lost 0 bases, with 2 bases between them. This CDR3 has 14 residues. The CDR3, as DNA: TGTGCCAGCAGTGACAACTCTGGGGCCAACGTCCTGACTTTC. Protein sequence: CASSDNSGANVLTF.

The chain is built from TRBV11-2 and TRBJ2-1; D not certain. From germline, CDR1 is SGHAT and CDR2 FQNNGV. The CDR3 covers 18 residues. Trimming removed 0 bases from V and 0 bases from J, with 15 bases in between. The CDR3 sequence is CASSLDIGSTRSYNEQFF. CDR3 in DNA: TGTGCCAGCAGCTTAGATATAGGTAGTACTCGCTCCTACAATGAGCAGTTCTTC.